This passage covers 26 T cell receptor beta chains from one sample sequenced in a study of shared clonotypes between healthy human individuals. This table comes from immunoSEQ multiplex PCR, and its TCRdb copy is limited to in-frame clones, with some not included. The profile shows fewer than 650,000 clones, 70% to 80% of them singletons. The sequencing sample was made of PBMCs. These receptors originate from a woman in her forties in good health. Some clones in this sample may be carry-over from other donors' samples.

This clone is a singleton in its sample. The genes are TRBV28 and TRBJ2-2; D could derive from TRBD1 or TRBD2 (5 bases each). V was clipped by 2 bases and J by 6 bases, with 16 bases between them. The CDR3 is 16 amino acids. Germline lookup yields CDR1 MDHEN and CDR2 SYDVKM. The CDR3 loop reads CASSLTAGLSAGELFF. Written as DNA, the CDR3 is TGTGCCAGCAGTTTAACCGCAGGGCTTAGCGCCGGGGAGCTGTTTTTT.

About this clone itself: A read error is possible here, since a much larger clone lies one base away. This rearrangement joins TRBV28 to TRBJ1-2, with D possibly TRBD1 on 6 matching bases. CDR3 length: 15 amino acids. Germline V gene lookup returns CDR1 MDHEN and CDR2 SYDVKM. Deletions cut 6 bases from V and 2 bases from J, with 16 bases between. CDR3 nucleotides: TGTGCCAGCAGCTTAGCCCAGGGGTCGAACTATGGCTACACCTTC. It is translated as CASSLAQGSNYGYTF.

This clone showed up many times. The V call is TRBV30, the J call TRBJ2-3, with no clear D. This CDR3 has 11 amino acids. V was cut by 5 bases and J by 2 bases, with 5 bases left in between. Germline loops: CDR1 GTSNPN, CDR2 SVGIG (reference sequence). The CDR3 here is CAWVDTDTQYF. The CDR3 bases are TGTGCCTGGGTCGACACAGATACGCAGTATTTT. The complete variable domain, with remaining parts taken from reference TRBV30 and TRBJ2-3, reads SQTIHQWPATLVQPVGSPLSLECTVEGTSNPNLYWYRQAAGRGLQLLFYSVGIGQISSEVPQNLSASRPQDRQFILSSKKLLLSDSGFYLCAWVDTDTQYFGPGTRLTVL.

As regards this clone: Being one base from a much bigger clone, this may be a read error. This CDR3 fails to terminate in the conserved phenylalanine or tryptophan, so it likely reflects a read error. This chain connects TRBV29-1 to TRBJ2-7; D uncertain. The V and J ends lost 2 bases and 7 bases respectively, with 12 bases between them. CDR1 and CDR2 (germline): SQVTM, ANQGSEA. The CDR3 length is 12 residues. In DNA form, the CDR3 reads TGCAGCGTTGAAACCCCGGGTAGGGAGCAGTACCTC. Translation gives CSVETPGREQYL.

The V call is TRBV25-1, the J call TRBJ1-5; D remains unclear. V dropped 2 bases and J dropped 9 bases, with 5 bases sitting between them. The CDR3 runs to 11 residues. Germline values: CDR1 MGHDK, CDR2 SYGVNS. The DNA for the CDR3 is TGTGCCAGCAGTGAACGGTCGCCCCAGCATTTT. This gives the protein CASSERSPQHF. Based on the CDR3 plus reference TRBV25-1 and TRBJ1-5, the full variable domain is EADIYQTPRYLVIGTGKKITLECSQTMGHDKMYWYQQDPGMELHLIHYSYGVNSTEKGDLSSESTVSRIRTEHFPLTLESARPSHTSQYLCASSERSPQHFGDGTRLSIL.

The genes are TRBV19 and TRBJ1-5; 12 bases are a match to TRBD1. The germline V gene encodes CDR1 LNHDA and CDR2 SQIVND (reference sequence). The V and J ends lost 4 bases and 1 base, in that order; junction bases with no gene match: 11. This CDR3 is built from 19 residues. The CDR3 DNA follows: TGTGCCAGTAGTAGCCCCCCCGGGACAGGGGGCCCAAGCAATCAGCCCCAGCATTTT. This encodes CASSSPPGTGGPSNQPQHF.

This rearrangement joins TRBV4-1 to TRBJ2-3; D might be TRBD2 (5 bases). Germline values: CDR1 MGHRA, CDR2 YSYEKL. V gave up 1 base and J gave up 2 bases, with 16 bases separating them. The CDR3 loop spans 17 amino acids. Here the CDR3 DNA reads TGCGCCAGCAGCCAAGTGGGAGTGGGAGCGAACACAGATACGCAGTATTTT. This translates into CASSQVGVGANTDTQYF.

In the case of this clone: A far larger clone is off by one base, so a read error is likely. The V gene is TRBV5-4, the J gene TRBJ1-1; D call uncertain. Germline CDR1 SGHNT, CDR2 YYREEE (reference sequence). This CDR3 has 16 amino acids. CDR3 amino acids: CAGSFEVDKMNTEAFF. The DNA of the CDR3 is TGTGCCGGCAGCTTCGAGGTAGATAAAATGAACACTGAAGCTTTCTTT.

This chain uses TRBV28 with TRBJ1-1, with 9 positions matching TRBD1. The length of the CDR3 is 14 residues. V shed 6 bases and J 1 base; nucleotides not matched to a gene: 3. Germline V gene lookup returns CDR1 MDHEN and CDR2 SYDVKM. CDR3 in amino acids: CASRQQGANTEAFF. The DNA of the CDR3 is TGTGCCAGCAGGCAACAGGGGGCGAACACTGAAGCTTTCTTT.

The table lists this clone with a count of one. The V gene is TRBV30, the J gene TRBJ1-4; 11 nucleotides line up with TRBD1. Germline CDR1 reads GTSNPN; CDR2 reads SVGIG (reference sequence). This CDR3 contains 14 residues. V was clipped by 4 bases and J by 6 bases; unmatched bases: 4. The CDR3 protein is CAWTPGQGDEKLFF. The CDR3 nucleotides read TGTGCCTGGACTCCGGGACAGGGGGATGAAAAACTGTTTTTT.

The V call is TRBV11-2, the J call TRBJ1-3; D uncertain. Germline assignment: CDR1 SGHAT and CDR2 FQNNGV. Trimming took 1 base from V and 4 from J, leaving 11 bases between them. The CDR3 runs 15 residues. CDR3 amino acids: CASSLVGGRGNTIYF. CDR3 coding DNA: TGTGCCAGCAGCTTAGTCGGCGGTAGGGGAAACACCATATATTTT.

About this clone: A single base is all that separates this from a far larger clone, so a read error is likely. This sample also contains other DNA sequences that code for the same CDR3. J is TRBJ1-1 and V is TRBV5-1; D call uncertain. V was shortened by 0 bases and J by 0 bases, with 6 bases between the two germline ends. The CDR3 length is 14 residues. Germline CDR1 SGHRS, CDR2 YFSETQ. The CDR3 reads CASSLGGMNTEAFF. CDR3 bases: TGCGCCAGCAGCTTGGGTGGAATGAACACTGAAGCTTTCTTT.

The chain employs TRBV10-3 and TRBJ2-1; D is ambiguous. This CDR3 has 12 amino acids. V was pared by 4 bases and J by 8 bases, with 9 bases between. Germline V gene lookup returns CDR1 ENHRY and CDR2 SYGVKD. This chain's CDR3 is CAISARFDEQFF. Here the CDR3 DNA reads TGTGCCATCAGTGCTCGGTTCGATGAGCAGTTCTTC.

As for this clone: The same CDR3 arises from other DNA sequences in this sample as well. V gene TRBV27 combines with J gene TRBJ1-4; D gene ambiguous. The CDR3 is made up of 14 amino acids. Germline V gives CDR1 MNHEY, CDR2 SMNVEV (reference sequence). Trimming took off 6 bases at V and 0 bases at J, with 8 bases between the two ends. The CDR3 nucleotides read TGTGCCAGCAGCTCCGTGACAACTAATGAAAAACTGTTTTTT. Translated, it gives CASSSVTTNEKLFF.

This clone was seen only a few times. The chain couples TRBV20-1 to TRBJ2-5; D tentatively fits TRBD1 or TRBD2 (5 bases each). V lost 5 bases, J lost 11 bases, and 15 bases lay in between. Germline V gives CDR1 DFQATT, CDR2 SNEGSKA (reference sequence). The CDR3 runs 11 residues. CDR3 bases: TGCAGTGCTGGGGGTCCCCTGGAGCAGTACTTC. This codes for CSAGGPLEQYF.

About this clone itself: Other DNA sequences from this sample encode an identical CDR3 as well. The gene calls are TRBV7-3 and TRBJ2-1, with TRBD2 matching 7 bases. The ends lost 5 bases at V and 4 bases at J; junction bases unmatched: 2. This CDR3 is 13 amino acids long. CDR1 and CDR2 from the germline V gene are SGHTA and FQGTGA. Here the CDR3 DNA reads TGTGCCAGCAGCACGGGACTATACAATGAGCAGTTCTTC. Translated: CASSTGLYNEQFF.

As regards this clone: A much bigger clone sits one base away, suggesting this may be a read error. J is TRBJ1-4 and V is TRBV30, with D hard to call. Germline assignment: CDR1 GTSNPN and CDR2 SVGIG (reference sequence). The CDR3 has 11 amino acids. The CDR3, as DNA: TGTGCCTGGGAGCTTAATGAAAAACTGTCTTTT. Translated, it gives CAWELNEKLSF.

This clone was observed many times. The J gene is TRBJ2-7, the V gene TRBV5-1, with D tentatively TRBD1 (5 bases). The germline CDR1 and CDR2 sequences are SGHRS and YFSETQ. Trimming took off 0 bases at V and 3 bases at J, with 13 bases between the two ends. The CDR3 spans 15 residues. This CDR3 is CASSLGPQDIYEQYF. DNA of the CDR3: TGCGCCAGCAGCTTGGGACCCCAGGACATCTACGAGCAGTACTTC.

This clone occurred many times. Within the sample, other DNA sequences also encode this same CDR3. The rearrangement links TRBV30 to TRBJ1-2; TRBD1 aligns across 8 bases. Germline lookup yields CDR1 GTSNPN and CDR2 SVGIG (reference sequence). CDR3 size: 13 residues. V lost 1 base to trimming and J lost 8 bases; unmatched junction nucleotides: 6. The CDR3 sequence is CAWSALQGGGYTF. CDR3 DNA sequence: TGTGCCTGGAGTGCCCTACAGGGGGGAGGCTACACCTTC.

The chain carries TRBV30 and TRBJ2-3; D remains unclear. This CDR3 has 11 residues. Germline CDR1 is GTSNPN and CDR2 is SVGIG (reference sequence). The CDR3 reads CALYSTDTQYF. The CDR3 DNA reads TGTGCTCTGTATAGCACAGATACGCAGTATTTT.

V usage is TRBV10-3 and J usage is TRBJ1-5; TRBD1 aligns across 7 bases. CDR3 length: 15 residues. Trimming cost V 2 bases and J 4 bases; bases outside gene matches: 5. Germline loops: CDR1 ENHRY, CDR2 SYGVKD. The CDR3 bases are TGTGCCATCAGTGAGGAGGGACAGAATAATCAGCCCCAGCATTTT. This gives the protein CAISEEGQNNQPQHF.

The gene calls are TRBV5-8 and TRBJ2-2; weak D call: TRBD2 (5 bases). The V and J ends lost 4 bases and 3 bases respectively, with 16 bases between them. Germline lookup yields CDR1 SGHTS and CDR2 YDEGEE. The CDR3 sequence is 16 residues long. The CDR3 coding sequence is TGTGCCAGCAGCACCGGCCTAGCAGCTGACACCGGGGAGCTGTTTTTT. Residues: CASSTGLAADTGELFF.

V and J are TRBV6-5 and TRBJ2-7, with D unclear. V was trimmed by 6 bases and J by 1 base, leaving 13 bases between them. CDR3 length equals 14 residues. Per germline, CDR1 MNHEY and CDR2 SVGAGI. The CDR3 region has the DNA TGTGCCAGCAGGTACACAGACGGGTCCTACGAGCAGTACTTC. Its translation: CASRYTDGSYEQYF.

This sequence joins TRBV5-8 and TRBJ1-5; no clear D. The ends were cut back, 1 base at V and 4 bases at J, with 6 bases in the middle. This CDR3 is 13 amino acids long. Per germline, CDR1 SGHTS and CDR2 YDEGEE. The CDR3 DNA reads TGTGCCAGCAGCTTGCAGCTGAATCAGCCCCAGCATTTT. Amino acid sequence: CASSLQLNQPQHF.

As concerns this clone: With only one base between it and a far larger clone, this is likely a read error. Because the CDR3 is missing its conserved closing phenylalanine or tryptophan, this is likely a read error. The genes are TRBV18 and TRBJ2-7; no clear D gene. Trimming left V 2 bases short and J 0 bases short, with 8 bases between. This CDR3 contains 14 residues. Per the germline V gene, CDR1 is KGHSH and CDR2 is LQKENI. The CDR3: CASSPETGSYEQYL. CDR3 DNA sequence: TGTGCCAGCTCACCAGAGACGGGCTCCTACGAGCAGTACCTC.

Points on this clone: The sample contains more than one DNA sequence encoding this CDR3. The rearrangement uses TRBV7-9 and TRBJ2-1, with TRBD2 identical over 12 bases. The germline gives CDR1 SEHNR, CDR2 FQNEAQ (reference sequence). The CDR3 sequence is 15 residues long. The J segment lost 6 bases and the V segment lost 5 bases, leaving 5 bases of the junction unmatched. This CDR3 reads CASSRLAGGPNEQFF. The CDR3 nucleotides read TGTGCCAGCAGCCGCCTAGCGGGAGGGCCCAATGAGCAGTTCTTC.